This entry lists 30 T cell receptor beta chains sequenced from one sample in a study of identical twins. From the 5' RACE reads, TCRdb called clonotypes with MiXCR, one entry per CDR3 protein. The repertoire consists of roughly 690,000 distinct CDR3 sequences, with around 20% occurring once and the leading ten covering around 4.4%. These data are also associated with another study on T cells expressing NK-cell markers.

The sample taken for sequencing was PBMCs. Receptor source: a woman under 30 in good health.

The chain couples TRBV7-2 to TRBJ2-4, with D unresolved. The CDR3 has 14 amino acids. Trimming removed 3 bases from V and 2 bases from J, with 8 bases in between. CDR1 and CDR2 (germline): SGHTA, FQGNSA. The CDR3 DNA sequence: TGTGCCAGCAGCTTTCTAGGGACCAAAAACATTCAGTACTTC. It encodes CASSFLGTKNIQYF.

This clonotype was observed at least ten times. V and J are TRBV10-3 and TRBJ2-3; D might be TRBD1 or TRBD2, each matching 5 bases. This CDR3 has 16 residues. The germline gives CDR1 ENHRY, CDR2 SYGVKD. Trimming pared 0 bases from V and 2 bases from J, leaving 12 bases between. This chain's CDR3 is CAISESWGRSTDTQYF. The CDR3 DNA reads TGTGCCATCAGTGAGTCGTGGGGGAGATCCACAGATACGCAGTATTTT.

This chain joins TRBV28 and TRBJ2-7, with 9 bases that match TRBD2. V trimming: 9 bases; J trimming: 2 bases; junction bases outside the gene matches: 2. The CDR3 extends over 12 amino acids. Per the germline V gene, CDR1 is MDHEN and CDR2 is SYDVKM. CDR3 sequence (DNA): TGTGCCAGTCTAGCGGGACCCTACGAGCAGTACTTC. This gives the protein CASLAGPYEQYF.

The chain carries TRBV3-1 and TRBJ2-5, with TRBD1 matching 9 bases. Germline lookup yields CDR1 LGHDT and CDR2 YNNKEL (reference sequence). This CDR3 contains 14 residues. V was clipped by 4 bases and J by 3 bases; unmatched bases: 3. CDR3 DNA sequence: TGTGCCAGCAGCCGGTGGACAGGGGAAGAGACCCAGTACTTC. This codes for CASSRWTGEETQYF.

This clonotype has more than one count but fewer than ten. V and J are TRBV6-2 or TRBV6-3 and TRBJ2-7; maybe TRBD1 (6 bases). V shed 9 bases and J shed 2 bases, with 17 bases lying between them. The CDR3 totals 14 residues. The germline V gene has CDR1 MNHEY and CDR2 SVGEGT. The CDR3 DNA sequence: TGTGCCAGTACCAGGGGACCAACCGCCTACGAGCAGTACTTC. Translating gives CASTRGPTAYEQYF.

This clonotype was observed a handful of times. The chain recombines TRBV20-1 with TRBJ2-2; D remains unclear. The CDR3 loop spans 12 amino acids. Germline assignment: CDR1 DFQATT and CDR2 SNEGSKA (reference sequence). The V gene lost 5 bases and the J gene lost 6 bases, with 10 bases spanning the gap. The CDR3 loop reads CSASMSAGELFF. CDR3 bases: TGCAGTGCTTCAATGTCGGCCGGGGAGCTGTTTTTT.

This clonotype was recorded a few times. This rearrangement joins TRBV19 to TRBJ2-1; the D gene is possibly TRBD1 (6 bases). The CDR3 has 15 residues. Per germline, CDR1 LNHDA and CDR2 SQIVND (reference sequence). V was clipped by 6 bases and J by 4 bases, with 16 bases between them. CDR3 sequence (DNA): TGTGCCAGTAGGTTAACGGACAGTTCGTACAATGAGCAGTTCTTC. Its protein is CASRLTDSSYNEQFF.

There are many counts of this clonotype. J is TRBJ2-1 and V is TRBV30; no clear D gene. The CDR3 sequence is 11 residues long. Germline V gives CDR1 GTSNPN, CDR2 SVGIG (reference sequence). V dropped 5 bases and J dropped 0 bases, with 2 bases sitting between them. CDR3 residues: CAWGSYNEQFF. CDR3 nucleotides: TGTGCCTGGGGCTCCTACAATGAGCAGTTCTTC.

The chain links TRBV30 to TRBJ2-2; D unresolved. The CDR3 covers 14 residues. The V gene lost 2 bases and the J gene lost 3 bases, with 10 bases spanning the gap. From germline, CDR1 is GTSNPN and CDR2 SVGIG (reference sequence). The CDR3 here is CAWSFMRHTGELFF. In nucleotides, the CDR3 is TGTGCCTGGAGTTTCATGAGACACACCGGGGAGCTGTTTTTT.

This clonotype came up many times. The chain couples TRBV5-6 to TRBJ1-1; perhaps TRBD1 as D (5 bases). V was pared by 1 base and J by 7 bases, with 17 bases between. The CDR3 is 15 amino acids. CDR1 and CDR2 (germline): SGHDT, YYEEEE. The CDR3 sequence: CASSLLRGGWSEAFF. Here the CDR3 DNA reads TGTGCCAGCAGCTTGCTAAGGGGCGGTTGGAGTGAAGCTTTCTTT.

CDR3: CSALDYRSYNEQFF. The CDR3 region has the DNA TGCAGTGCTTTGGACTACCGATCCTACAATGAGCAGTTCTTC. The chain is built from TRBV20-1 and TRBJ2-1; possibly TRBD2 for D (6 bases). V was trimmed by 5 bases and J by 1 base, leaving 12 bases between them. The CDR3 has 14 residues. Germline CDR1 reads DFQATT; CDR2 reads SNEGSKA (reference sequence).

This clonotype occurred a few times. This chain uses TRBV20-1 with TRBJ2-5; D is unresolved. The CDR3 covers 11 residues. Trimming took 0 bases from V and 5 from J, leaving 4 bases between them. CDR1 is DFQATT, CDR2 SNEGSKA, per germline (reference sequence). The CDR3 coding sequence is TGCAGTGCTAGAGAATACGAGACCCAGTACTTC. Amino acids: CSAREYETQYF.

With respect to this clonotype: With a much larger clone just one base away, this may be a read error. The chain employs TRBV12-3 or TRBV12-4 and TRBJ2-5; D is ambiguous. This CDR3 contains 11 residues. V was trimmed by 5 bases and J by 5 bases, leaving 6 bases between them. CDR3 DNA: TGTGCCAGCAGTGAATGGGAGACCCAGTACTTC. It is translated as CASSEWETQYF.

CDR3 DNA sequence: TGCAGTGCCTTAGAGCGACACCGGGCCGCGGGATACGAGCAGTACTTC. Translation gives CSALERHRAAGYEQYF. The chain links TRBV20-1 to TRBJ2-7, with D perhaps TRBD2 (6 bases). Germline V CDR1 and CDR2: DFQATT, SNEGSKA (reference sequence). The CDR3 sequence is 16 residues long. The ends were cut back, 6 bases at V and 4 bases at J, with 25 bases in the middle.

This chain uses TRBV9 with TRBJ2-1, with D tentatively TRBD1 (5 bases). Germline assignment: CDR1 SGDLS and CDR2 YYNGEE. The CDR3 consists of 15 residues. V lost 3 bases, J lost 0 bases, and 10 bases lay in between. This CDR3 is CASSAQDSSYNEQFF. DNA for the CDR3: TGTGCCAGCAGCGCCCAAGACAGCTCCTACAATGAGCAGTTCTTC.

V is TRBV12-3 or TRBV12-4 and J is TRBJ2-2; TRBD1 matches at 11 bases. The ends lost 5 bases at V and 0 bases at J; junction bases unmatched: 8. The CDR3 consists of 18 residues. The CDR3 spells CASSPGQGAPSNTGELFF. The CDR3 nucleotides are TGTGCCAGCAGTCCCGGACAGGGGGCGCCGTCGAACACCGGGGAGCTGTTTTTT.

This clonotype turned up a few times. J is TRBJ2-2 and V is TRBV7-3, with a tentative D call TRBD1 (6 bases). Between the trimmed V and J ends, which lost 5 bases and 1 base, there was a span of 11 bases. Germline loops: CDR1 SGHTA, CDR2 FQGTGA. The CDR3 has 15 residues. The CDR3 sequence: CASSASGVNTGELFF. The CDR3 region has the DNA TGTGCCAGCAGCGCCTCAGGGGTGAACACCGGGGAGCTGTTTTTT.

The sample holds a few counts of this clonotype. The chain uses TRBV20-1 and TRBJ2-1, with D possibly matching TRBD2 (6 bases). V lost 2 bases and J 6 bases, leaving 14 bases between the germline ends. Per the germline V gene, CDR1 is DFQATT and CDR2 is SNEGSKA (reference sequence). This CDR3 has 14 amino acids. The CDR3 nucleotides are TGCAGTGCTAGAACTCTCGAGCGGGCCAATGAGCAGTTCTTC. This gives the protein CSARTLERANEQFF.

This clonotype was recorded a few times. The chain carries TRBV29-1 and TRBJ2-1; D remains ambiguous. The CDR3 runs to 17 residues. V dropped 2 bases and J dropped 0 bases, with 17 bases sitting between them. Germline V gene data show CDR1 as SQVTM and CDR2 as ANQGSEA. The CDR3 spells CSVERQLKPFSYNEQFF. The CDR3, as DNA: TGCAGCGTTGAACGGCAGTTAAAGCCCTTCTCCTACAATGAGCAGTTCTTC.

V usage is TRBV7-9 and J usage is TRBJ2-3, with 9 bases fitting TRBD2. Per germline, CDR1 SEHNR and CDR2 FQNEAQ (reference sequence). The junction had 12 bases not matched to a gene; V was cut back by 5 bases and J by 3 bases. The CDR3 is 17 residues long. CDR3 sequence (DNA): TGTGCCAGCAGCCCAAGGCCAGCGGGAGGTCTGACAGATACGCAGTATTTT. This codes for CASSPRPAGGLTDTQYF.

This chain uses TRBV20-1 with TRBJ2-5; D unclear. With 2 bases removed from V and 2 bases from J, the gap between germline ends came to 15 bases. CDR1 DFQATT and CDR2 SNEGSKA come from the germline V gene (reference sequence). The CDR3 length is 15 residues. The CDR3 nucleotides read TGCAGTGCTAGACCGAGCTCGGGCTTTCAAGAGACCCAGTACTTC. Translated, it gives CSARPSSGFQETQYF.

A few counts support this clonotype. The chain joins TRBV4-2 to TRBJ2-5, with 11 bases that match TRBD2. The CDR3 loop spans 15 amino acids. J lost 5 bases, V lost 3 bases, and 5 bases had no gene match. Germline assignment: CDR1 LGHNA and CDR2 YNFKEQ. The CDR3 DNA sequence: TGTGCCAGCAGCCAGATCACTAGCGGGGGTGAGACCCAGTACTTC. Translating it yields CASSQITSGGETQYF.

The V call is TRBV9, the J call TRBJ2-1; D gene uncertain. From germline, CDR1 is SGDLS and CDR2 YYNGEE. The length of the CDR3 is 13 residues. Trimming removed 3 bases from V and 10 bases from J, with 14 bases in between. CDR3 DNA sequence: TGTGCCAGCAGCGCCTCGGTCGGCAGCGAGCAGTTCTTC. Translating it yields CASSASVGSEQFF.

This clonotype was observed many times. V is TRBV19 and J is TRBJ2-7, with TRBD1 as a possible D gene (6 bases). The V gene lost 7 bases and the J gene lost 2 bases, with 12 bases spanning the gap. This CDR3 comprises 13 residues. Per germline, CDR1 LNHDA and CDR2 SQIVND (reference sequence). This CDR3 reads CASNRDIAYEQYF. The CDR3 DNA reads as TGTGCCAGTAACCGGGACATTGCCTACGAGCAGTACTTC.

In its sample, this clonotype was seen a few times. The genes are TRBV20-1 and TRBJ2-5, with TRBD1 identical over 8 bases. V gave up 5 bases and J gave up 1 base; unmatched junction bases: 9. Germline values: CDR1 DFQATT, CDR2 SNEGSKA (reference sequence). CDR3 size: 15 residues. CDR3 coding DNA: TGCAGTGCTCCGGGGACCGGGACAGGCCAAGAGACCCAGTACTTC. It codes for CSAPGTGTGQETQYF.

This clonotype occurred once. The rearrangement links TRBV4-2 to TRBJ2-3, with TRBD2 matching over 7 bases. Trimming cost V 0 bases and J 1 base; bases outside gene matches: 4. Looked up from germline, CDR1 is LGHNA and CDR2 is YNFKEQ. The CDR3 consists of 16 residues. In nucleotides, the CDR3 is TGTGCCAGCAGCCAAGAAGGCCGGGGGGGCACAGATACGCAGTATTTT. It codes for CASSQEGRGGTDTQYF.

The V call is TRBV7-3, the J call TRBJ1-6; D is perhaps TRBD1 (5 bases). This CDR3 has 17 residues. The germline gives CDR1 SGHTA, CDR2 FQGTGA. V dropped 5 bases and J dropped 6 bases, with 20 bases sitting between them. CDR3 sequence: CASSPGARRARNSPLHF. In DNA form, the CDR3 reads TGTGCCAGCAGCCCTGGGGCCCGCAGGGCTCGTAATTCACCCCTCCACTTT.

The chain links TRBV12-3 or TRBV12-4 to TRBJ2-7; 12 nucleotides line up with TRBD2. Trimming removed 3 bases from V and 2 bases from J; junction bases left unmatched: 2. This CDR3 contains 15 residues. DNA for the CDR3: TGTGCCAGCAGTTTCCGACTAGCGGGGGCCTACGAGCAGTACTTC. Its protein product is CASSFRLAGAYEQYF.

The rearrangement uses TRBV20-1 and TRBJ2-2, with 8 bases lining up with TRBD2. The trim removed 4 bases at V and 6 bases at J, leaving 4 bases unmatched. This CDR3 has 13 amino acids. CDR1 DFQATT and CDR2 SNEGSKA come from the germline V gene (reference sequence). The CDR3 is CSAISGSAGELFF. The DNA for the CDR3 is TGCAGTGCTATCAGCGGGAGCGCCGGGGAGCTGTTTTTT.

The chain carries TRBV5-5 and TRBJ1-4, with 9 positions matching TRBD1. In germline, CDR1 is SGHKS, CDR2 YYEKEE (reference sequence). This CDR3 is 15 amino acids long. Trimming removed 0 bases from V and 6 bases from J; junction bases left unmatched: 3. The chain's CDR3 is CASSLAGQGHEKLFF. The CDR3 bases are TGTGCCAGCAGCTTGGCGGGACAGGGTCATGAAAAACTGTTTTTT.